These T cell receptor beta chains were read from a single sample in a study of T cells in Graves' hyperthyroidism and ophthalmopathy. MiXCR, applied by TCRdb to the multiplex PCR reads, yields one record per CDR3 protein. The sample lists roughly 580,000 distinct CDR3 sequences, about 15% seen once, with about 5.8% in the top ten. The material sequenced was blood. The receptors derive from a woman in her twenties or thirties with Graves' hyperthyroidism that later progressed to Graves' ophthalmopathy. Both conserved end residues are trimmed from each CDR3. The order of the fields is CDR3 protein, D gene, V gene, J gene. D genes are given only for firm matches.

ASSYRTVSFYEQY,NA,TRBV28,TRBJ2-7
ASSGSGTSGRSYEQY,TRBD2,TRBV6-1,TRBJ2-7
ASKEAGGPKGAQY,TRBD2,TRBV19,TRBJ2-3
ATSDPSTGTYGYT,TRBD1,TRBV24-1,TRBJ1-2
ASRESTGTNQPQH,TRBD1,TRBV27,TRBJ1-5
ASSFSPTGTYVYT,TRBD1,TRBV5-6,TRBJ1-2
ASRVTGEEFYEQY,NA,TRBV2,TRBJ2-7
ASSQVGTGGFRSTEAF,TRBD1,TRBV4-1,TRBJ1-1
ASSRGRWTEAF,NA,TRBV25-1,TRBJ1-1
ASSLYEGGEDEQF,TRBD2,TRBV27,TRBJ2-1
ASSQVTQAGYT,NA,TRBV3-1,TRBJ1-2
ASSAQRGYT,NA,TRBV9,TRBJ1-2
ASTPGQGFPYGYT,NA,TRBV12-3/TRBV12-4,TRBJ1-2
ASSPAGGVGQPQH,NA,TRBV18,TRBJ1-5
SVILGQEPYEQY,TRBD1,TRBV29-1,TRBJ2-7
ASKKESGQLYNEQF,NA,TRBV7-2,TRBJ2-1
ASSEQGRPTDTQY,NA,TRBV25-1,TRBJ2-3
ASSLAVSGQPQH,NA,TRBV7-2,TRBJ1-5
ASRRTGQAYEQY,TRBD1,TRBV6-1,TRBJ2-7
ASSNQGAPTEAF,TRBD1,TRBV19,TRBJ1-1
ASLMGQGLPNQPQH,TRBD1,TRBV2,TRBJ1-5
ASSTQYEQY,NA,TRBV5-1,TRBJ2-7
ASSPPGQGTIGYT,TRBD1,TRBV3-1,TRBJ1-2
ASSLKAQTYEQY,NA,TRBV7-9,TRBJ2-7
ASSEGPPGSGNTIY,NA,TRBV6-1,TRBJ1-3
ASSPRRDTQY,NA,TRBV18,TRBJ2-3
ASSTATGEGTEAF,TRBD1,TRBV5-5,TRBJ1-1
AWSTSYEQY,NA,TRBV30,TRBJ2-7
ASSFPGHYGYT,NA,TRBV12-3/TRBV12-4,TRBJ1-2
ASSEELANPYNEQF,TRBD2,TRBV6-1,TRBJ2-1
SARQVGRGQQETQY,NA,TRBV20-1,TRBJ2-5
ASSLGGVLTDTQY,NA,TRBV7-2,TRBJ2-3
AINGLAGRTHSYNEQF,TRBD2,TRBV10-3,TRBJ2-1
ASSLVGDTEAF,NA,TRBV5-1,TRBJ1-1
ASSETSIPGTTGDEQY,TRBD1,TRBV10-2,TRBJ2-7
ANRAANTGELF,NA,TRBV7-2,TRBJ2-2